Below are 8 T cell receptor beta chains sequenced from a single sample in a study of shared clonotypes between healthy human individuals. Sequencing used immunoSEQ multiplex PCR; TCRdb keeps in-frame clones, though not all of them. The sample records under 850,000 clones, around 77% being singletons. Sequencing input: memory CD4+ T cells sorted from blood. The subset was: CD45RA-negative fraction. The receptor source for this set is a woman younger than 45 in good health.

The chain carries TRBV2 and TRBJ2-1; D gene unclear. This CDR3 comprises 12 residues. CDR1 and CDR2 from the germline V gene are SNHLY and FYNNEI. Trimming took off 8 bases at V and 6 bases at J, with 11 bases between the two ends. The CDR3 protein is CASHIEANEQFF. CDR3 nucleotide sequence: TGTGCCAGCCACATTGAGGCCAATGAGCAGTTCTTC.

The chain joins TRBV7-9 to TRBJ2-7; D possibly corresponds to TRBD2 (5 bases). The CDR3 has 12 amino acids. Germline V gives CDR1 SEHNR, CDR2 FQNEAQ (reference sequence). Trimming cost V 5 bases and J 7 bases, with 12 bases left between them. Here the CDR3 reads CASSEAPGEQYF. DNA of the CDR3: TGTGCCAGCAGCGAAGCCCCGGGGGAGCAGTACTTC. The variable domain in full, with the rest retrieved from reference TRBV7-9 and TRBJ2-7, is DTGVSQNPRHKITKRGQNVTFRCDPISEHNRLYWYRQTLGQGPEFLTYFQNEAQLEKSRLLSDRFSAERPKGSFSTLEIQRTEQGDSAMYLCASSEAPGEQYFGPGTRLTVT.

This chain connects TRBV19 to TRBJ2-7; TRBD1 matches 12 bases. Per the germline V gene, CDR1 is LNHDA and CDR2 is SQIVND (reference sequence). CDR3 length: 15 amino acids. Losses at the gene ends were 7 bases for V and 5 bases for J; bases not matched to a gene: 9. The CDR3 region is CASNSGQGAMDEQYF. The DNA of the CDR3 is TGTGCCAGTAATTCGGGACAGGGGGCGATGGACGAGCAGTACTTC.

The chain couples TRBV10-1 to TRBJ2-7, with 9 bases matching TRBD1. Germline CDR1 reads WNHNN; CDR2 reads SYGVQD (reference sequence). Losses at the gene ends were 5 bases for V and 3 bases for J; bases not matched to a gene: 8. The CDR3 has 15 amino acids. CDR3 region: CASSPIQGANYEQYF. CDR3 nucleotides: TGCGCCAGCAGTCCCATACAGGGGGCGAACTACGAGCAGTACTTC.

The chain combines TRBV6-5 with TRBJ2-7; either TRBD1 or TRBD2 may supply D (6 bases each). Trimming pared 8 bases from V and 5 bases from J, leaving 22 bases between. This CDR3 spans 15 amino acids. The germline V gene encodes CDR1 MNHEY and CDR2 SVGAGI. CDR3 DNA: TGTGCCAGCTCCTATTGGTCAGGGGAGGTCGACGAGCAGTACTTC. This gives the protein CASSYWSGEVDEQYF.

J is TRBJ2-5 and V is TRBV25-1; 8 bases line up with TRBD2. The CDR3 is made up of 15 amino acids. Germline V lookup: CDR1 MGHDK, CDR2 SYGVNS. V trimming: 0 bases; J trimming: 5 bases; junction bases outside the gene matches: 5. The CDR3 is CASSEYGREGETQYF. The DNA of the CDR3 is TGTGCCAGCAGTGAATATGGACGGGAGGGGGAGACCCAGTACTTC.

Worth noting for this clone: This likely stems from a read error, as it lies one base from a far larger clone. The chain has TRBV18 and TRBJ1-1; D is possibly TRBD1 (6 bases). Germline V lookup: CDR1 KGHSH, CDR2 LQKENI. V lost 1 base and J 1 base, leaving 7 bases between the germline ends. The CDR3 length is 14 residues. The CDR3 spells CASSPQGGNTEAFF. The CDR3 DNA is TGTGCCAGCTCACCACAGGGGGGGAACACTGAAGCTTTCTTT.

The V call is TRBV28, the J call TRBJ1-4; no firm D call. Germline-derived CDR1 and CDR2 are MDHEN and SYDVKM. With 1 base removed from V and 4 bases from J, the gap between germline ends came to 10 bases. The CDR3 is 15 amino acids. DNA of the CDR3: TGTGCCAGCAGTTTATCGGTGGGTGATAATGAAAAACTGTTTTTT. Encoded protein: CASSLSVGDNEKLFF.